This TCR beta chain was identified in a study of T-cell memory formation after mild COVID-19. Whole-study findings and limits: Some clones that responded were present in memory (sampled pre-infection), which suggests cross-reactive memory joined.

Amplification by 5'RACE using constant-segment primers produced TCR alpha and TCR beta cDNA libraries that carried sample barcodes and UMIs. Using its own MiXCR run on the 5' RACE reads, TCRdb lists one record per CDR3 protein. The sample holds about half a million distinct CDR3 sequences, around a sixth seen once. The CDR3 is made up of 15 amino acids. After removal of 6 bases from V and 8 bases from J, the junction contained 10 bases not matched to a gene. Concerning this clonotype itself: Antigen: not known.

The J gene is TRBJ1-2, the V gene TRBV12-3 or TRBV12-4; TRBD1 agrees at 12 bases. The origin of this receptor is an adult woman who had mild COVID-19 (a few samples of this study predate the infection). Cell type and time point are not known. Sequences were obtained from PBMCs or a T cell subset sorted from them (not recorded which). Here the CDR3 reads CASSSRGQGARGYTF. The CDR3 coding sequence is TGTGCCAGCAGCTCAAGGGGACAGGGGGCGCGGGGCTACACCTTC.